The rows below give T cell receptor beta chains drawn from one sample of a study of breast tumors, draining lymph nodes, adjacent tissues. MiXCR was run by TCRdb on the multiplex PCR reads, yielding one entry per CDR3 protein. The repertoire has some 250,000 distinct CDR3 sequences, around 34% of them found once; the top ten carry 3% to 4%. Material for sequencing was axillary lymph node tissue. These receptors came from a female donor with breast cancer. Some clones in this sample may be carry-over from other donors' samples. Both conserved end residues are part of each CDR3. Fields, in order: J gene, D gene, clone size, V gene, CDR3 protein, CDR3 DNA. A D gene is named only where the DNA matches it firmly. Some rows mark clone size as missing; the rest say once, few, many or name a class of expanded clone.

j_gene: TRBJ1-4
d_gene: -
abundance: many
v_gene: TRBV11-2
CDR3aa: CASSLARGRVSNEKLFF
CDR3nt: TGTGCCAGCAGCTTAGCCCGGGGGCGGGTTTCTAATGAAAAACTGTTTTTT

j_gene: TRBJ1-5
d_gene: TRBD1
abundance: many
v_gene: TRBV19
CDR3aa: CASSVGQGGMGQPQHF
CDR3nt: TGTGCCAGTAGTGTCGGACAGGGGGGAATGGGTCAGCCCCAGCATTTT

j_gene: TRBJ2-7
d_gene: -
abundance: once
v_gene: TRBV2
CDR3aa: CAREVAPEQYF
CDR3nt: TGTGCTAGAGAGGTAGCCCCCGAGCAGTACTTC

j_gene: TRBJ2-1
d_gene: TRBD2
abundance: many
v_gene: TRBV19
CDR3aa: CASSMELAGASYNEQFF
CDR3nt: TGTGCCAGTAGTATGGAACTAGCGGGAGCCTCCTACAATGAGCAGTTCTTC

j_gene: TRBJ2-3
d_gene: -
abundance: many
v_gene: TRBV11-3
CDR3aa: CASSLLQDTQYF
CDR3nt: TGTGCCAGCAGCTTGTTGCAGGATACGCAGTATTTT

j_gene: TRBJ2-1
d_gene: TRBD1
abundance: many
v_gene: TRBV10-3
CDR3aa: CAISPTGSSYNEQFF
CDR3nt: TGTGCCATCAGTCCGACAGGGAGCTCCTACAATGAGCAGTTCTTC

j_gene: TRBJ2-3
d_gene: -
abundance: many
v_gene: TRBV7-9
CDR3aa: CASSLVQGDTQYF
CDR3nt: TGTGCCAGCAGCTTAGTTCAGGGTGATACGCAGTATTTT

j_gene: TRBJ1-2
d_gene: TRBD1
abundance: many
v_gene: TRBV10-3
CDR3aa: CAISLQGRDYGYTF
CDR3nt: TGTGCCATCAGCCTACAGGGGAGGGACTATGGCTACACCTTC

j_gene: TRBJ2-3
d_gene: -
abundance: many
v_gene: TRBV10-3
CDR3aa: CAIREQRGALDTQYF
CDR3nt: TGTGCCATCCGAGAGCAGCGAGGAGCGTTAGATACGCAGTATTTT

j_gene: TRBJ1-2
d_gene: TRBD1
abundance: -
v_gene: TRBV14
CDR3aa: CASSPSTGGYGYTF
CDR3nt: TGTGCCAGCAGCCCGAGTACAGGGGGCTATGGCTACACCTTC

j_gene: TRBJ2-7
d_gene: TRBD2
abundance: few
v_gene: TRBV6-1
CDR3aa: CASSDPTSGSSYEQYF
CDR3nt: TGTGCCAGCAGTGACCCTACTAGCGGGAGCTCCTACGAGCAGTACTTC

j_gene: TRBJ2-1
d_gene: TRBD1
abundance: many
v_gene: TRBV12-3/TRBV12-4
CDR3aa: CASSAGTGNEQFF
CDR3nt: TGTGCCAGCAGTGCCGGGACAGGGAACGAGCAGTTCTTC

j_gene: TRBJ2-7
d_gene: -
abundance: few
v_gene: TRBV5-5
CDR3aa: CASSLLDRIIRDYEQYF
CDR3nt: TGTGCCAGCAGCTTGCTTGACAGGATCATTAGGGATTACGAGCAGTACTTC

j_gene: TRBJ2-1
d_gene: -
abundance: -
v_gene: TRBV18
CDR3aa: CASSPNSRNEQFF
CDR3nt: TGTGCCAGCTCACCAAATAGTCGGAATGAGCAGTTCTTC

j_gene: TRBJ2-7
d_gene: TRBD2
abundance: many
v_gene: TRBV2
CDR3aa: CASSLTSGISYEQYF
CDR3nt: TGTGCCAGCAGCTTGACTAGCGGGATCTCCTACGAGCAGTACTTC

j_gene: TRBJ2-1
d_gene: -
abundance: many
v_gene: TRBV7-2
CDR3aa: CASSLGAGTLGYEQFF
CDR3nt: TGTGCCAGCAGCTTAGGGGCGGGGACCCTGGGGTATGAGCAGTTCTTC

j_gene: TRBJ2-7
d_gene: -
abundance: many
v_gene: TRBV2
CDR3aa: CASSPRGGYEQYF
CDR3nt: TGTGCCAGCAGTCCCAGGGGAGGCTACGAGCAGTACTTC

j_gene: TRBJ2-3
d_gene: TRBD2
abundance: -
v_gene: TRBV2
CDR3aa: CASSVLLAGGRRTDTQYF
CDR3nt: TGTGCCAGCAGTGTATTACTAGCGGGAGGCCGTCGCACAGATACGCAGTATTTT